This passage covers 10 T cell receptor beta chains from one sample sequenced in a study of blood T cell repertoires in COVID-19. TCRdb keeps only in-frame clones here, not all; method: immunoSEQ multiplex PCR. The profile covers hundreds of thousands of clones, with roughly 85% appearing a single time and around 0.97% taken by the ten largest. Sequencing was done on a sample of peripheral blood. These receptors were collected from a man aged 35 to 55 with acute or convalescent COVID-19.

DNA of the CDR3: TGTGCCAGTAGTGCCCGACAGGGGTCGGTAGGTGAAAAACTGTTTTTT. It codes for CASSARQGSVGEKLFF. The chain is built from TRBV19 and TRBJ1-4; TRBD1 matches at 8 bases. CDR1 is LNHDA and CDR2 is SQIVND in the germline V gene (reference sequence). The CDR3 has 16 residues. V shed 5 bases and J 7 bases; nucleotides not matched to a gene: 12.

The chain combines TRBV5-4 with TRBJ2-2; 10 positions match TRBD2. Unmatched junction bases numbered 8, after V lost 2 bases and J lost 1 base. This CDR3 contains 18 residues. The germline V gene encodes CDR1 SGHNT and CDR2 YYREEE (reference sequence). The CDR3 protein is CASSLAGIAGGNTGELFF. As DNA, the CDR3 is TGTGCCAGCAGCTTAGCTGGGATAGCGGGGGGGAACACCGGGGAGCTGTTTTTT.

The genes are TRBV10-2 and TRBJ1-2; D ambiguous. Germline CDR1 is WSHSY and CDR2 is SAAADI. The V and J ends lost 8 bases and 4 bases respectively, with 14 bases between them. This CDR3 spans 13 amino acids. CDR3 coding DNA: TGCGCCAGCGGCGGGGTCGAGGGCTATGGCTACACCTTC. Translated: CASGGVEGYGYTF.

The rearrangement links TRBV3-1 (or the pseudogene TRBV3-2) to TRBJ1-6; 9 nucleotides match TRBD1. Germline V CDR1 and CDR2: LGHDT, YNNKEL (reference sequence). Trimming at V came to 4 bases and at J to 8 bases, leaving 6 bases not matched to a gene. This CDR3 comprises 15 residues. The DNA for the CDR3 is TGTGCCAGCAGCCCACGGGACAGGGAATATTCACCCCTCCACTTT. It is translated as CASSPRDREYSPLHF.

The chain carries TRBV7-2 and TRBJ2-7; 8 nucleotides agree with TRBD1. There are 15 residues in the CDR3. Germline assignment: CDR1 SGHTA and CDR2 FQGNSA. The V gene end was trimmed by 1 base and the J gene end by 1 base; junction bases not matched to a gene: 3. The CDR3 nucleotides are TGTGCCAGCAGCTTAGGTGGGACAGGATCCTACGAGCAGTACTTC. It encodes CASSLGGTGSYEQYF.

This chain uses TRBV3-1 (or the pseudogene TRBV3-2) with TRBJ1-6; D perhaps matches TRBD1 (5 bases). Germline loops: CDR1 LGHDT, CDR2 YNNKEL (reference sequence). V was trimmed by 0 bases and J by 9 bases, leaving 12 bases between them. CDR3 length: 15 amino acids. The DNA for the CDR3 is TGTGCCAGCAGCCAAGATCCGGCCAGGGTTTCACCCCTCCACTTT. Amino acids: CASSQDPARVSPLHF.

The V gene is TRBV5-6, the J gene TRBJ1-1; 8 nucleotides align to TRBD1. CDR1 is SGHDT, CDR2 YYEEEE, per germline. CDR3 length: 18 residues. V was clipped by 3 bases and J by 1 base; unmatched bases: 14. The CDR3 nucleotides are TGTGCCAGCAGCTCTCCTATCCTACAGGGGGTCGGGAACACTGAAGCTTTCTTT. Amino acids: CASSSPILQGVGNTEAFF.

This clone came up a few times. The genes are TRBV29-1 and TRBJ1-2; D is unresolved. CDR3 length: 11 amino acids. V lost 6 bases, J lost 2 bases, and 7 bases lay in between. CDR1 and CDR2 (germline): SQVTM, ANQGSEA. The CDR3 DNA reads TGCAGCGTAAGCGGGAACTATGGCTACACCTTC. It codes for CSVSGNYGYTF. Using reference TRBV29-1 and TRBJ1-2 for the parts outside the CDR3, the full variable domain is SAVISQKPSRDICQRGTSLTIQCQVDSQVTMMFWYRQQPGQSLTLIATANQGSEATYESGFVIDKFPISRPNLTFSTLTVSNMSPEDSSIYLCSVSGNYGYTFGSGTRLTVV.

The rearrangement links TRBV5-5 to TRBJ1-2, with unresolved D. The CDR3 extends over 15 amino acids. The ends were cut back, 1 base at V and 0 bases at J, with 10 bases in the middle. Germline V CDR1 and CDR2: SGHKS, YYEKEE (reference sequence). CDR3 protein: CASSLNAAANYGYTF. CDR3 bases: TGTGCCAGCAGCTTGAACGCTGCAGCTAACTATGGCTACACCTTC.

The V gene is TRBV14, the J gene TRBJ1-2, with TRBD1 matching 7 bases. The ends lost 2 bases at V and 4 bases at J; junction bases unmatched: 7. The V gene's germline CDR1 is SGHDN and CDR2 FVKESK. This CDR3 is 15 amino acids long. CDR3 residues: CASSQSGTATYGYTF. In nucleotides, the CDR3 is TGTGCCAGCAGCCAATCCGGGACAGCGACCTATGGCTACACCTTC.